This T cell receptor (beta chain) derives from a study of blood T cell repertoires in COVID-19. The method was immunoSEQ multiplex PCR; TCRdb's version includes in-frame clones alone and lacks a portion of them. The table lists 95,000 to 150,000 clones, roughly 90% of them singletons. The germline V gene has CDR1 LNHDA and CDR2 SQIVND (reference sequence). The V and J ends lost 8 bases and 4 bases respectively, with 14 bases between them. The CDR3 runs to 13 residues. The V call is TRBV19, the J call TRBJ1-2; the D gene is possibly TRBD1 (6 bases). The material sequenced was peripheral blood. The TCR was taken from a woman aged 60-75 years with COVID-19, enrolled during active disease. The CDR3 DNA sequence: TGTGCCAGTGAAAACTTCAGGGGCTATGGCTACACCTTC. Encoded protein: CASENFRGYGYTF.